The rows below give T cell receptor beta chains drawn from one sample of a study of graft-versus-host responses after intestinal transplantation. Their recognized antigens are unknown. Sequenced by immunoSEQ multiplex PCR; TCRdb stores in-frame clones only, minus some. This table has 95,000 to 110,000 clones, 80% to 95% appearing once. Specimen: unstimulated CD8+ T cells sorted from spleen or lymph node cells, collected before intestinal transplant. The receptors were sampled from a human donor who received an intestinal transplant. Both conserved end residues are part of each CDR3. Fields, in order: D gene, V gene, clone size, J gene, CDR3 DNA, CDR3 protein. The D gene is left open where the match is weak. The size entry is marked missing in some rows and otherwise reads once, few, many or a size class.

.,TRBV12-5,.,TRBJ2-2,TGTGCTAGTGGTTTGATCCGTACGGTAAGGGACACCGGGGAGCTGTTTTTT,CASGLIRTVRDTGELFF
.,TRBV4-1,.,TRBJ1-2,TGCGCCAGCAGCCAAGAAGGGCAAGGTGGCTATGGCTACACCTTC,CASSQEGQGGYGYTF
.,TRBV19,few,TRBJ2-7,TGTGCCAGTAGTTTCAGGGGGGACATCTCCGAGCAGTACTTC,CASSFRGDISEQYF
.,TRBV9,.,TRBJ2-4,TGTGCCAGCAGCGTAGGGGGTACGGACATTCAGTACTTC,CASSVGGTDIQYF
.,TRBV7-9,.,TRBJ2-7,TGTGCCAGCAGCCCCGGGTCTGCGATCGACGAGCAGTACTTC,CASSPGSAIDEQYF
TRBD1,TRBV7-9,.,TRBJ1-2,TGTGCCAGCAGCCCTACCAACAGGGGACAAGGCTACACCTTC,CASSPTNRGQGYTF
.,TRBV7-9,.,TRBJ1-2,TGTGCCAGCAGCCCCGGGGGAGGGGTTGGCTACACCTTC,CASSPGGGVGYTF
TRBD1,TRBV5-1,.,TRBJ2-4,TGCGCCAGCAGCTTGACCCCGGGACAGGGGTTTGGCCTGAACATTCAGTACTTC,CASSLTPGQGFGLNIQYF
.,TRBV7-6,.,TRBJ2-2,TGTGCCAGCAGCCGGACGGCCGGGGAGCTGTTTTTT,CASSRTAGELFF
.,TRBV7-9,.,TRBJ1-1,TGTGCCAGCAGCTTGGATCGGGTGGTCACTGAAGCTTTCTTT,CASSLDRVVTEAFF
.,TRBV10-3,once,TRBJ2-2,TGTGCCATCACGGGCGGGGTGAACGGGGAGCTGTTTTTT,CAITGGVNGELFF
.,TRBV7-2,.,TRBJ1-1,TGTGCCAGCAGCTCCGACAGTCTATTGAACACTGAAGCTTTCTTT,CASSSDSLLNTEAFF
.,TRBV15,few,TRBJ2-7,TGTGCCACCAGCAGCCAAGACAGTCTCTGGGACGAGCAGTACTTC,CATSSQDSLWDEQYF
.,TRBV6-1,once,TRBJ1-2,TGTGCCAGCAGTGAATACGGGAAGGAGGGGAACTATGGCTACACCTTC,CASSEYGKEGNYGYTF
.,TRBV9,.,TRBJ2-1,TGTGCCAGCAGCGTAGGACAGGCCAATGAGCAGTTCTTC,CASSVGQANEQFF
TRBD2,TRBV2,.,TRBJ2-5,TGTGCCAGCAGTGAACCCTGGACTAGCGGGGGGCCGTTCTGGGAGACCCAGTACTTC,CASSEPWTSGGPFWETQYF
TRBD1,TRBV7-8,once,TRBJ1-5,TGTGCCAGCAGCCTATTTGGACAGGGGGCGAATCAGCCCCAGCATTTT,CASSLFGQGANQPQHF
.,TRBV4-1,.,TRBJ2-5,TGCGCCAGCAGCCAAGTAGCGAACAGCCAAGAGACCCAGTACTTC,CASSQVANSQETQYF
.,TRBV6-1,.,TRBJ1-5,TGTGCCAGCAAAAGGGATTATAGCAATCAGCCCCAGCATTTT,CASKRDYSNQPQHF
.,TRBV7-9,few,TRBJ2-7,TGTGCCAGCAGCCTGACAAGCTACGAGCAGTACTTC,CASSLTSYEQYF
TRBD2,TRBV7-9,.,TRBJ2-3,TGTGCCAGCAGCCCCCTCAGCGGGGGAAGCACAGATACGCAGTATTTT,CASSPLSGGSTDTQYF
.,TRBV5-1,.,TRBJ2-1,TGCGCCAGCAGCTTTTCTAGTCACAATGAGCAGTTCTTC,CASSFSSHNEQFF
.,TRBV5-1,.,TRBJ2-1,TGCGCCAGCAGCTTAGGGGTGTACTCCTACAATGAGCAGTTCTTC,CASSLGVYSYNEQFF
.,TRBV7-8,.,TRBJ2-1,TGTGCCAGCAGCCTTACACCTTCCTACAATGAGCAGTTCTTC,CASSLTPSYNEQFF
TRBD1,TRBV6-1,once,TRBJ1-1,TGTGCCAGCAGTGTAACAGGGGCCGAGAACACTGAAGCTTTCTTT,CASSVTGAENTEAFF
TRBD1,TRBV7-9,.,TRBJ2-1,TGTGCCAGCAGGACAGGGGCACGCAATGAGCAGTTCTTC,CASRTGARNEQFF
.,TRBV4-1,.,TRBJ2-7,TGCGCCAGCAGCCCCCGAGCGGGCGGAGCCTACGAGCAGTACTTC,CASSPRAGGAYEQYF
.,TRBV27,.,TRBJ1-2,TGTGCCAGCAGTTTAAATGCAGGGGCCCCCTATGGCTACACCTTC,CASSLNAGAPYGYTF
TRBD1,TRBV13,.,TRBJ1-1,TGTGCCAGCAGCCACAGGGGGAACACTGAAGCTTTCTTT,CASSHRGNTEAFF
.,TRBV7-9,.,TRBJ2-2,TGTGCCAGCAGCCATACCCCTCACGGGGAGCTGTTTTTT,CASSHTPHGELFF
.,TRBV19,.,TRBJ2-7,TGTGCCAGTAGTATGGGTGCAACCTACGAGCAGTACTTC,CASSMGATYEQYF
.,TRBV4-1,few,TRBJ1-3,TGCGCCAGCAGCCAATTCCTTTGGAACACCATATATTTT,CASSQFLWNTIYF
TRBD1,TRBV10-2,few,TRBJ1-2,TGCGCCAGCTCCCCGGGACAGGTGGACTATGGCTACACCTTC,CASSPGQVDYGYTF
TRBD1,TRBV5-8,once,TRBJ1-2,TGTGCCAGCAGCGATTCACAGGGGTTCCACTATGGCTACACCTTC,CASSDSQGFHYGYTF
TRBD2,TRBV7-8,once,TRBJ2-5,TGTGCCAGCAGCTTAGGGCGGGGGGGCCAGGAGACCCAGTACTTC,CASSLGRGGQETQYF
.,TRBV6-5,.,TRBJ2-3,TGTGCCAGCGGTGTAGGTGGGAGAGATACGCAGTATTTT,CASGVGGRDTQYF
.,TRBV6-1,once,TRBJ1-2,TGTGCCAGCAGTGAAGCGGGCTATCGGGCGTCGAACTATGGCTACACCTTC,CASSEAGYRASNYGYTF
.,TRBV7-6,once,TRBJ2-3,TGTGCCAGCAGCTTATTTAGCACAGATACGCAGTATTTT,CASSLFSTDTQYF